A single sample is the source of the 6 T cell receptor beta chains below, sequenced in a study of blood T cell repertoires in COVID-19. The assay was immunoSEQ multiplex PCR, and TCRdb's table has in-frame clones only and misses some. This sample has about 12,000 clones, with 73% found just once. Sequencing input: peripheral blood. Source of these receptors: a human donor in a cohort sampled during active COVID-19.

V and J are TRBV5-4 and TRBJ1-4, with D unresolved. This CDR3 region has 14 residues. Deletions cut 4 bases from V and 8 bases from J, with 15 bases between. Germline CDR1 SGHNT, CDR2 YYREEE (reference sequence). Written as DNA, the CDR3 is TGTGCCAGCAGCCCCCCCGGGCGGGAGGAAAAACTGTTTTTT. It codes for CASSPPGREEKLFF.

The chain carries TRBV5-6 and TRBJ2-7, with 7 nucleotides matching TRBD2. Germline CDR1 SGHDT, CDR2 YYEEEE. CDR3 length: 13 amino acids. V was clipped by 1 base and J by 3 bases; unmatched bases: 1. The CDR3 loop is CASSLREGYEQYF. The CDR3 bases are TGTGCCAGCAGCTTGAGGGAGGGCTACGAGCAGTACTTC.

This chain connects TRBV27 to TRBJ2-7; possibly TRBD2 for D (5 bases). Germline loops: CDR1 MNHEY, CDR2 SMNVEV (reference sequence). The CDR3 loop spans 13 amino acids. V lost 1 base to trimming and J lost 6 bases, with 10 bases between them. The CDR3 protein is CASSLWSGGEQYF. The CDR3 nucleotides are TGTGCCAGCAGTTTATGGTCAGGAGGCGAGCAGTACTTC.

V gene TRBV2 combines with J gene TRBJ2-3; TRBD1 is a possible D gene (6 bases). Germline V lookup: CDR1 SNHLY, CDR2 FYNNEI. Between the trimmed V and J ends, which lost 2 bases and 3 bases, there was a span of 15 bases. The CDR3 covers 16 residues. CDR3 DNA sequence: TGTGCCAGCAGTGAACAGGGAAACAGGGTGACAGATACGCAGTATTTT. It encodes CASSEQGNRVTDTQYF.

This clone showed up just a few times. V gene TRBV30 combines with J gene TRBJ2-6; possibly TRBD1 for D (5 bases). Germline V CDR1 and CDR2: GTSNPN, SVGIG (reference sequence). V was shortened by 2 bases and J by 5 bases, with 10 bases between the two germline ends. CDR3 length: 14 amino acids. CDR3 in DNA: TGTGCCTGGAGTTCGTCAGGGTGGGCCAACGTCCTGACTTTC. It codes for CAWSSSGWANVLTF.

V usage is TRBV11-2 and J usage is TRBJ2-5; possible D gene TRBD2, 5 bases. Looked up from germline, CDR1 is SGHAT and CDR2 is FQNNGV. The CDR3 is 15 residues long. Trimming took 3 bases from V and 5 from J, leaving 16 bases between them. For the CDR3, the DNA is TGTGCCAGCAGCTTCACGGGAAACCGAGGGGAGACCCAGTACTTC. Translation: CASSFTGNRGETQYF.